This TCR beta chain was identified during a study of patients and donors after allogeneic stem cell transplantation. TCRdb passed the RT-PCR reads through MiXCR, listing each CDR3 protein once. The sample shows some 960,000 distinct CDR3 sequences, 15% to 20% of them seen only once. CDR3 length equals 15 residues. CDR1 SGDLS and CDR2 YYNGEE come from the germline V gene. The trim removed 3 bases at V and 6 bases at J, leaving 7 bases unmatched. The J gene is TRBJ2-2, the V gene TRBV9; 8 positions match TRBD2. The source of this sequence is a human donor who was either an allogeneic HSCT recipient or a stem cell or donor lymphocyte infusion donor (not recorded which). It is not recorded whose cells these are; they may come from a transplant donor. Material for sequencing was blood, either unsorted or a sorted T cell fraction (not recorded which). CDR3 nucleotides: TGTGCCAGCAGCGCCGGGACTAGTAGAGCCGGGGAGCTGTTTTTT. This gives the protein CASSAGTSRAGELFF.